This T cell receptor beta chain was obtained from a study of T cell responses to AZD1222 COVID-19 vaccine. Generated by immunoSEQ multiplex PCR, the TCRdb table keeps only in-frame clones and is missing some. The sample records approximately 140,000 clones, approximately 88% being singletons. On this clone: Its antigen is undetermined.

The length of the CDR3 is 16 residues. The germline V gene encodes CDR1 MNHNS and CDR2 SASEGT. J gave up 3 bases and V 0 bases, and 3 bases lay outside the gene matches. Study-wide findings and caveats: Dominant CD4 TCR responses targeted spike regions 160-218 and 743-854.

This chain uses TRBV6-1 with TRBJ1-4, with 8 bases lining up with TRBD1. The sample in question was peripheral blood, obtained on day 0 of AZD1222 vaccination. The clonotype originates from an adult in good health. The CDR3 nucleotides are TGTGCCAGCAGTGAAGCTCCGGGACAGGCTAATGAAAAACTGTTTTTT. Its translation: CASSEAPGQANEKLFF.